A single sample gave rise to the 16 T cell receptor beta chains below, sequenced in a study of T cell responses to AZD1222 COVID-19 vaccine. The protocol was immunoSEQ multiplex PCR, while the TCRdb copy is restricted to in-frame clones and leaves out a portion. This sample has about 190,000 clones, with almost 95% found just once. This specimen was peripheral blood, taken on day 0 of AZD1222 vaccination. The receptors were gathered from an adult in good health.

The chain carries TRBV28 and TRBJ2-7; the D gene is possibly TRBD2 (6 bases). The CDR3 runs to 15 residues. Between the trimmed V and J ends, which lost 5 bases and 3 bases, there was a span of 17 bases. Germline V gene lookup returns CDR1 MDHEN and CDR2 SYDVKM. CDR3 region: CASSDGTFSYYEQYF. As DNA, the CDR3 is TGTGCCAGCAGTGACGGGACTTTCTCCTACTACGAGCAGTACTTC.

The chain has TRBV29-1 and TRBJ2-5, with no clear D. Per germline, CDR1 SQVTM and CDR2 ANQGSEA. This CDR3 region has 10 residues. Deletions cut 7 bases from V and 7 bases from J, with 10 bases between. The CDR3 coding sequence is TGCAGCGCCCAAGATAGGACCCAGTACTTC. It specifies CSAQDRTQYF.

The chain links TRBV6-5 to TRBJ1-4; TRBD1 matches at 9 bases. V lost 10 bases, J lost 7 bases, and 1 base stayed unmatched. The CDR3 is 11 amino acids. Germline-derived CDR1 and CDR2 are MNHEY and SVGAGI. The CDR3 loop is CATGQGEKLFF. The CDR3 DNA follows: TGTGCCACGGGACAGGGTGAAAAACTGTTTTTT.

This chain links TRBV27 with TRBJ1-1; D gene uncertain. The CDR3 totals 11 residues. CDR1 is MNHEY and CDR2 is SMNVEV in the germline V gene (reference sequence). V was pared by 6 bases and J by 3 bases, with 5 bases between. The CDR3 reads CASRSYTEAFF. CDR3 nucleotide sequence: TGTGCCAGCAGGTCGTACACTGAAGCTTTCTTT.

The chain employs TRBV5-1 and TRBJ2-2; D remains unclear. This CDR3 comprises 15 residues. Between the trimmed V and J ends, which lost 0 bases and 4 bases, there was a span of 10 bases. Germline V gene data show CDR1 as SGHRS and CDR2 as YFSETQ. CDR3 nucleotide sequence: TGCGCCAGCAGCTTGGCAGCAGACCTCACCGGGGAGCTGTTTTTT. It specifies CASSLAADLTGELFF.

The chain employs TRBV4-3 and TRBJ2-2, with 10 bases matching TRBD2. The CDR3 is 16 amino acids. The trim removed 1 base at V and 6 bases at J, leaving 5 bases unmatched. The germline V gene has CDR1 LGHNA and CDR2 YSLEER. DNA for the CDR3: TGCGCCAGCAGCCAAGGGACTAGCGGCCCCGCCGGGGAGCTGTTTTTT. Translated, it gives CASSQGTSGPAGELFF.

CDR3 sequence: CASSTGQGAITEAFF. CDR3 in DNA: TGTGCCAGTAGTACCGGACAGGGGGCCATCACTGAAGCTTTCTTT. J is TRBJ1-1 and V is TRBV19; 11 bases agree with TRBD1. The V gene end was trimmed by 4 bases and the J gene end by 4 bases; junction bases not matched to a gene: 5. CDR3 length: 15 amino acids. In germline, CDR1 is LNHDA, CDR2 SQIVND (reference sequence). Full variable domain (remainder filled in from reference TRBV19 and TRBJ1-1): DGGITQSPKYLFRKEGQNVTLSCEQNLNHDAMYWYRQDPGQGLRLIYYSQIVNDFQKGDIAEGYSVSREKKESFPLTVTSAQKNPTAFYLCASSTGQGAITEAFFGQGTRLTVV.

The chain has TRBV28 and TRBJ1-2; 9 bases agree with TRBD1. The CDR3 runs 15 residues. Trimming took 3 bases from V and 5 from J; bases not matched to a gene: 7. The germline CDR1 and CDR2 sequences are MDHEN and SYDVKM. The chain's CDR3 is CASSLGQGPGYGYTF. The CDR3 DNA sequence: TGTGCCAGCAGTTTGGGACAGGGACCAGGGTATGGCTACACCTTC.

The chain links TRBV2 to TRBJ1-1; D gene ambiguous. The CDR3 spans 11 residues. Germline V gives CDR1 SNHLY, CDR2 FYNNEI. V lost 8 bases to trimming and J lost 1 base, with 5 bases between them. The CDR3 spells CASWGNTEAFF. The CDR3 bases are TGTGCCAGCTGGGGGAACACTGAAGCTTTCTTT.

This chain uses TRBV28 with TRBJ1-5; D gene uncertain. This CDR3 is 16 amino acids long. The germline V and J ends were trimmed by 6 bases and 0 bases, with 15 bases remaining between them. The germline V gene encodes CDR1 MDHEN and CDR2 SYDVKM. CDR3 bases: TGTGCCAGCAGCCTCCCGGGCGGCTATAGCAATCAGCCCCAGCATTTT. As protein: CASSLPGGYSNQPQHF.

This chain's CDR3 is CASRLRFLRVGIDTQYF. Written as DNA, the CDR3 is TGTGCAAGTCGCCTACGATTCCTCAGGGTGGGTATCGATACGCAGTATTTT. The chain carries TRBV12-2 and TRBJ2-3; the table calls TRBD1, which could not be checked here. TRBV12-2 is a recognized pseudogene. The CDR3 runs 17 residues.

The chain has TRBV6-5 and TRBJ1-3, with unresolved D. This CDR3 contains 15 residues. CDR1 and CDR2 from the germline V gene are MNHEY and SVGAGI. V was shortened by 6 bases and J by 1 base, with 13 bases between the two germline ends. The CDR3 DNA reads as TGTGCCAGCAGACAATCCCCCTTTTCTGGAAACACCATATATTTT. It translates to CASRQSPFSGNTIYF.

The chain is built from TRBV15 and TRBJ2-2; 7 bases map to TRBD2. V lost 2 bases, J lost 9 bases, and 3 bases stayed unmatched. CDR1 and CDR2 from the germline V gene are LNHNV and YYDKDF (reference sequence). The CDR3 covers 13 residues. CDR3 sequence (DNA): TGTGCCACCAGCAGAAACGGGGGGAGGGAGCTGTTTTTT. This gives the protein CATSRNGGRELFF.

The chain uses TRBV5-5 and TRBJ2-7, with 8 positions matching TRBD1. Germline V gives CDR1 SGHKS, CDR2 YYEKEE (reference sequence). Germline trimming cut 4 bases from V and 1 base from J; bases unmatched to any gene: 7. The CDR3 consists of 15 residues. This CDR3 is CASSPTGAGSYEQYF. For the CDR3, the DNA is TGTGCCAGCAGCCCGACAGGGGCGGGTTCCTACGAGCAGTACTTC.

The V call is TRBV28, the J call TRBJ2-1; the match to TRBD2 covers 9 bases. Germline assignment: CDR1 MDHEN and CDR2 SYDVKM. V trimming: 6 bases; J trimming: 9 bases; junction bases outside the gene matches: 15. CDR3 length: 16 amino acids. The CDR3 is CASRTTPGLAAGEQFF. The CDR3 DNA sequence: TGTGCCAGCAGGACTACTCCGGGACTAGCAGCAGGTGAGCAGTTCTTC.

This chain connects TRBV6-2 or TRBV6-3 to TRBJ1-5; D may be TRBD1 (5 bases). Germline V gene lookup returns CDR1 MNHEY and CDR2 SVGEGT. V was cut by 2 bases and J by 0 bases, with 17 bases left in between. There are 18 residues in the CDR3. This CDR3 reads CASSYHGRELYSNQPQHF. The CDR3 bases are TGTGCCAGCAGTTACCATGGCAGGGAACTTTATAGCAATCAGCCCCAGCATTTT.